This T cell receptor (beta chain) was profiled in a study of blood T cell repertoires in COVID-19. About the research overall: The origin of the acute and convalescent COVID-19 samples was the United States, Italy and Spain. Sources were T cells, B-cell-depleted T cells, or PBMCs; the material itself was cDNA or gDNA.

Original methodology: Estimated nucleated cell counts came from reference gene primer amplification. Repertoires were generated with immunoSEQ multiplex PCR, while TCRdb's copy carries only in-frame clones and drops some. That table furnishes V, J and clone size, whereas the DNA furnished D and trimming. The top ten hold 4% to 5% of the sample, which has hundreds of thousands of clones, 65% to 90% seen once. V dropped 2 bases and J dropped 0 bases, with 10 bases sitting between them. The CDR3 extends over 15 amino acids. The germline gives CDR1 SGHRS, CDR2 YFSETQ. This chain links TRBV5-1 with TRBJ2-3; D perhaps matches TRBD2 (6 bases). The source of this sequence is a woman between 65 and 79 years old with acute or convalescent COVID-19. Sequenced input: peripheral blood. The CDR3 spells CASSFGGTSTDTQYF. The CDR3 nucleotides read TGCGCCAGCAGCTTCGGCGGGACTAGCACAGATACGCAGTATTTT.